This paragraph covers one T cell receptor beta chain sequence. Its recognized antigen is unknown. No much larger clonotype is one base removed from it; base qualities were not supplied. Whole blood was collected in K2EDTA tubes by collaborating institutions according to the institutions' own protocols. Collaborator samples were shipped for TCRbeta analysis as frozen whole blood, isolated PBMCs, or DNA extracted from either sample type. Based on the germline V gene, the CDR1 and CDR2 sequences are MNHEY and SVGEGT. From V the trimming removes 2 bases and from J it removes 0 bases, while the gene matches leave 15 bases of the junction unaccounted for. Counted from cysteine to phenylalanine, this CDR3 has 19 amino acids. The CDR3 DNA has 57 bases and is translated from base 1. The sample is drawn from a study of blood T cell repertoires in COVID-19 (dated by TCRdb to about 2020). Regarding the study in general: The collaborator samples originated in the United States, Italy and Spain and spanned the acute and convalescent phases of COVID-19. The material from the prospective study consisted of cDNA or gDNA derived from T cells, B-cell-depleted T cells, or PBMCs. The dataset comprised deeply sampled blood TCRbeta repertoires from subjects exposed to, actively infected with, or recovered from COVID-19. A freely available public database, intended as a resource for researchers studying the immune response to SARS-CoV-2, is where the repertoires were released. Samples came from the ongoing ImmuneRACE study (first 160 participants) plus 1,254 subjects from 6 global collaborators. Nearly every sample came with metadata listing a de-identified subject ID, COVID-19 status, age in years and sex. Where HLA class I and class II types were available, the types were taken from metadata supplied by the sample provider, not from assay-based typing.

Summary of the overall study and its limitations: How much clinical and demographic metadata was included differed by source and by participant, and the metadata was provided uncurated.

TCRbeta CDR3 regions were amplified from genomic DNA using the immunoSEQ Assay, a bias-controlled multiplex PCR. Regarding the original processing steps: The number of nucleated cells in each sample was estimated by amplification of reference gene primers within the assay. To quantify the absolute abundance of each unique TCRbeta CDR3 rearrangement, sequence reads were collapsed and filtered. Productive Simpson clonality was computed per sample as the square root of Simpson's diversity index over productive rearrangements. As stored in TCRdb, this immuneACCESS dataset retains in-frame rearrangements with V and J assigned. A fraction of the clones does not appear; measured against another copy, unresolved V genes explain less than half of the discrepancy, and the remainder lacks a known reason. The DNA was the basis for D and trimming; V, J and clone size are from that table. This sample lists around 200,000 clones; around 82% were detected once. The ten biggest clones cover under 3% of the sample.

The sequence came from a human donor with acute or convalescent COVID-19. The donor label of this sample is uncertain. The sample comprised peripheral blood. The rearrangement combines TRBV6-2 or TRBV6-3 with TRBJ1-1, with 7 bases in between that match TRBD1. The CDR3 protein is CASSYPILGRDSMNTEAFF. Read as DNA, the sequence is TGTGCCAGCAGTTACCCTATCCTGGGCCGGGACAGCATGAACACTGAAGCTTTCTTT.